This TCR beta chain was profiled in a study of blood T cell repertoires in COVID-19. Trimming left V 1 base short and J 7 bases short, with 17 bases between. The CDR3 sequence is 17 residues long. Looked up from germline, CDR1 is SGHAT and CDR2 is FQNNGV. This clone showed up just once. Method: immunoSEQ multiplex PCR; TCRdb's copy keeps in-frame clones and lacks some. The data show about 270,000 clones, with roughly 84% seen just once and roughly 8.6% held by the top ten. The source material was peripheral blood. The rearrangement links TRBV11-2 to TRBJ1-6, with TRBD1 as a possible D gene (5 bases). The receptor's source is a human donor in a cohort sampled during active COVID-19. The CDR3 loop is CASSLASGGPGNSPLHF. In DNA form, the CDR3 reads TGTGCCAGCAGCTTAGCTTCAGGAGGGCCAGGGAATTCACCCCTCCACTTT.